This T cell receptor beta chain was retrieved from a study of beta chain features in type 1 diabetes. Findings of the study overall: TCRB CDR3 length was moderately but significantly reduced in all four CD4+ subsets of Type 1 diabetes patients. Insertions at VDJ junctions were less frequent in type 1 diabetes patients. These patients also deleted more nucleotides at the same junctions.

Investigators reverse transcribed all isolated RNA, so they sequenced expressed TCRB transcripts. Around 4 million reads per sample were averaged for naive, central memory and regulatory samples. TCRdb's copy holds only in-frame clones and misses some; the assay was immunoSEQ multiplex PCR. The table shows 600,000 to 700,000 clones, with around an eighth occurring only once. V gave up 2 bases and J gave up 1 base, with 9 bases separating them. Germline CDR1 is MNHEY and CDR2 is SVGAGI. This CDR3 contains 15 residues. This clone has only a few counts. Antigen: not known. One heparinised draw, averaging about 116 mL, was taken per donor. Sorting that relied on CD45RO/CCR7/CD25/CD127/CD95/CD27 yielded CD4+ naive, central memory, regulatory and stem cell-like memory cells.

Specimen: naive CD4+ T cells from blood. V and J are TRBV6-5 and TRBJ1-3; no clear D. The receptor comes from a man under 40 with type 1 diabetes. The CDR3 bases are TGTGCCAGCAGTTACGGTTCCGTATCTGGAAACACCATATATTTT. Translated: CASSYGSVSGNTIYF.